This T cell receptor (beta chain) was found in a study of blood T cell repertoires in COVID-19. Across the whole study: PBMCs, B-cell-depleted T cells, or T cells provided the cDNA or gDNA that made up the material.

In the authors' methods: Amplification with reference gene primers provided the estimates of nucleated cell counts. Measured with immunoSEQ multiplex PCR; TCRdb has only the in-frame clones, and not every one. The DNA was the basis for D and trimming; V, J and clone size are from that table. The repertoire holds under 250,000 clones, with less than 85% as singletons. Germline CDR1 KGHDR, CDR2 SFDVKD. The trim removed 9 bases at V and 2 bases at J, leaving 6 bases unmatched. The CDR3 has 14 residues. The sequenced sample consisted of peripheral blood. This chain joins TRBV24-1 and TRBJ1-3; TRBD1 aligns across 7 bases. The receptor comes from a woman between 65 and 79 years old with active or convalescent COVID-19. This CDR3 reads CATQEGTAGNTIYF. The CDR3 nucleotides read TGTGCCACCCAGGAGGGGACAGCTGGAAACACCATATATTTT.